Following are 32 T cell receptor beta chains from one sample sequenced in a study of blood T cells in healthy people across ages (dated by TCRdb to between 2014 and 2017). Library preparation was by 5' RACE. Sequencing was carried out with an Illumina HiSeq 2500. A second about 7 to 12 cycle PCR used a sample-barcoded 5' primer and a J-beta primer mix. TCRdb reran the public reads through fastp at Q25 and MiXCR, keeping productive beta chains. Rows with a matching CDR3 protein are joined into one entry that keeps the most common DNA and genes. The sample table lists around 800,000 distinct CDR3 sequences, roughly 46% of them with a count of one. 15% to 20% of the sample is in the top ten clones. The sample taken for sequencing was blood. The receptor set was obtained from an elderly man in good health.

The chain carries TRBV7-2 and TRBJ2-1; 7 nucleotides line up with TRBD1. This CDR3 spans 15 amino acids. Germline trimming cut 7 bases from V and 1 base from J; bases unmatched to any gene: 7. The germline V gene encodes CDR1 SGHTA and CDR2 FQGNSA. The CDR3 DNA reads as TGTGCCAGCACCCGGGACAGCCAATCCTACAATGAGCAGTTCTTC. Translation: CASTRDSQSYNEQFF.

The chain recombines TRBV29-1 with TRBJ2-3; the D gene is possibly TRBD1 (5 bases). The length of the CDR3 is 13 residues. Looked up from germline, CDR1 is SQVTM and CDR2 is ANQGSEA. V lost 3 bases to trimming and J lost 4 bases, with 11 bases between them. The CDR3 loop is CSVEYRNADTQYF. CDR3 sequence (DNA): TGCAGCGTTGAGTACAGGAACGCAGATACGCAGTATTTT.

This clonotype showed up just a few times. The V gene is TRBV12-3 or TRBV12-4, the J gene TRBJ2-7; 11 nucleotides align to TRBD1. This CDR3 is 14 amino acids long. V dropped 6 bases and J dropped 5; count of bases not matched to a gene: 6. In nucleotides, the CDR3 is TGTGCCAGCAGGAGGACAGGGGGCATCAACGAGCAGTACTTC. It translates to CASRRTGGINEQYF.

This sequence joins TRBV6-5 and TRBJ2-7, with D unclear. V gave up 2 bases and J gave up 1 base, with 9 bases separating them. Germline V gene data show CDR1 as MNHEY and CDR2 as SVGAGI. The CDR3 sequence is 14 residues long. This CDR3 is CASSYLSSSYEQYF. CDR3 bases: TGTGCCAGCAGTTACCTTAGTTCTTCCTACGAGCAGTACTTC.

The chain uses TRBV20-1 and TRBJ2-1; 8 nucleotides align to TRBD2. The CDR3 runs 15 residues. After removal of 6 bases from V and 4 bases from J, the junction contained 11 bases not matched to a gene. From germline, CDR1 is DFQATT and CDR2 SNEGSKA (reference sequence). CDR3 sequence reads: CSATGAGGRYNEQFF. The CDR3, as DNA: TGCAGTGCCACCGGAGCTGGCGGGAGGTACAATGAGCAGTTCTTC.

The chain links TRBV7-2 to TRBJ1-2; TRBD1 is a possible D gene (6 bases). Trimming stripped 6 bases from V and 9 bases from J, with 20 bases between. Germline CDR1 reads SGHTA; CDR2 reads FQGNSA. There are 14 residues in the CDR3. CDR3 protein: CASSYRDGPFSYTF. The CDR3 nucleotides read TGTGCCAGCAGTTACAGGGATGGGCCTTTTAGCTACACCTTC.

This clonotype was observed at least ten times. This chain connects TRBV20-1 to TRBJ2-5; D not resolved. There are 12 residues in the CDR3. Deletions cut 4 bases from V and 2 bases from J, with 8 bases between. Germline CDR1 DFQATT, CDR2 SNEGSKA (reference sequence). The CDR3: CSAMLGQETQYF. In nucleotides, the CDR3 is TGCAGTGCTATGCTGGGACAAGAGACCCAGTACTTC.

The chain employs TRBV2 and TRBJ2-4; TRBD2 matches 14 bases. The CDR3 contains 15 residues. J was trimmed by 6 bases and V by 7 bases; bases with no gene match: 5. The V gene's germline CDR1 is SNHLY and CDR2 FYNNEI. CDR3 nucleotide sequence: TGTGCCAGCACCCGCGGGACTAGCGGGGGAAACATTCAGTACTTC. This codes for CASTRGTSGGNIQYF.

This clonotype was detected ten times or more. This chain links TRBV5-6 with TRBJ2-5; the match to TRBD1 covers 9 bases. The V gene's germline CDR1 is SGHDT and CDR2 YYEEEE. V lost 4 bases to trimming and J lost 6 bases; unmatched junction nucleotides: 10. This CDR3 is 15 amino acids long. CDR3 residues: CASSLLRTGVKTQYF. The CDR3 DNA follows: TGTGCCAGCAGCCTTCTTCGGACAGGGGTAAAGACCCAGTACTTC.

The rearrangement joins TRBV12-3 or TRBV12-4 to TRBJ1-6; no clear D. The CDR3 is 17 amino acids. Trimming left V 5 bases short and J 3 bases short, with 17 bases between. The CDR3 DNA is TGTGCCAGCAGTCCCCGTTCTGCGCGGAACTATAATTCACCCCTCCACTTT. Translated, it gives CASSPRSARNYNSPLHF.

The table lists this clonotype with many counts. J is TRBJ2-1 and V is TRBV7-2; perhaps TRBD2 as D (6 bases). The germline CDR1 and CDR2 sequences are SGHTA and FQGNSA. The CDR3 loop spans 15 amino acids. Trimming cost V 1 base and J 8 bases, with 15 bases left between them. CDR3 residues: CASSLEAAEGHEQFF. In DNA, the CDR3 is TGTGCCAGCAGCTTAGAAGCGGCGGAGGGCCATGAGCAGTTCTTC.

The chain recombines TRBV10-3 with TRBJ2-5; TRBD2 aligns across 10 bases. CDR1 ENHRY and CDR2 SYGVKD come from the germline V gene. This CDR3 is built from 15 residues. The ends lost 5 bases at V and 1 base at J; junction bases unmatched: 4. In nucleotides, the CDR3 is TGTGCCATCAGTCCAGCGGGAGGGCCCCAAGAGACCCAGTACTTC. Protein: CAISPAGGPQETQYF.

This chain's CDR3 is CATSRDQTGGFEAFF. CDR3 sequence (DNA): TGTGCCACCAGCAGAGATCAGACAGGGGGCTTTGAAGCTTTCTTT. This rearrangement joins TRBV15 to TRBJ1-1, with TRBD1 identical over 10 bases. The CDR3 consists of 15 residues. V dropped 0 bases and J dropped 7; count of bases not matched to a gene: 5. CDR1 is LNHNV, CDR2 YYDKDF, per germline (reference sequence). Drawing the rest from reference TRBV15 and TRBJ1-1, the complete variable domain is DAMVIQNPRYQVTQFGKPVTLSCSQTLNHNVMYWYQQKSSQAPKLLFHYYDKDFNNEADTPDNFQSRRPNTSFCFLDIRSPGLGDTAMYLCATSRDQTGGFEAFFGQGTRLTVV.

This clonotype showed up just a few times. The V gene is TRBV20-1, the J gene TRBJ1-2; no firm D call. In germline, CDR1 is DFQATT, CDR2 SNEGSKA (reference sequence). The V end lost 0 bases, the J end lost 7 bases, and 12 bases lay between the germline ends. CDR3 length: 13 residues. CDR3 in amino acids: CSARDPTSLGYTF. CDR3 nucleotide sequence: TGCAGTGCTAGAGACCCGACTTCCCTTGGCTACACCTTC.

The chain is built from TRBV20-1 and TRBJ2-7; D possibly uses TRBD1 or TRBD2 (5 bases each). Germline V CDR1 and CDR2: DFQATT, SNEGSKA (reference sequence). V was clipped by 5 bases and J by 3 bases, with 14 bases between them. This CDR3 contains 13 residues. The CDR3 bases are TGCAGTGCTTCCCGGGACCTCGACTACGAGCAGTACTTC. It codes for CSASRDLDYEQYF.

Ten or more counts support this clonotype. V gene TRBV12-3 or TRBV12-4 combines with J gene TRBJ2-1; 8 bases are shared with TRBD2. CDR3 length: 16 residues. The junction had 13 bases not matched to a gene; V was cut back by 5 bases and J by 7 bases. In nucleotides, the CDR3 is TGTGCCAGCAGTGCCTCGGGGCGGGAGGCTTCAAATGAGCAGTTCTTC. It codes for CASSASGREASNEQFF.

V and J are TRBV6-1 and TRBJ2-4, with D tentatively TRBD1 or TRBD2 (5 bases each). The end of the DNA is better explained by TRBJ2-7, so the J call may be wrong. Germline loops: CDR1 MNHNS, CDR2 SASEGT. CDR3 length: 15 amino acids. CDR3 DNA: TGTGCCAGCAGGGGGGATCTGGGACGGCGCTACGAGCAGTACTTC. This translates into CASRGDLGRRYEQYF.

V gene TRBV12-3 or TRBV12-4 combines with J gene TRBJ2-6; D uncertain. The V end lost 1 base, the J end lost 4 bases, and 8 bases lay between the germline ends. There are 15 residues in the CDR3. CDR3 sequence (DNA): TGTGCCAGCAGTTTAGTGGGCCTCGGGGCCAACGTCCTGACTTTC. Protein: CASSLVGLGANVLTF.

The V and J genes are TRBV7-2 and TRBJ2-1; D is unclear. CDR3 size: 13 residues. Trimming took 5 bases from V and 5 from J, leaving 10 bases between them. Germline lookup yields CDR1 SGHTA and CDR2 FQGNSA. The CDR3 protein is CASSVQRNNEQFF. CDR3 sequence (DNA): TGTGCCAGCAGCGTACAGCGTAACAATGAGCAGTTCTTC.

The chain couples TRBV4-1 to TRBJ2-1; unclear D gene. CDR3 length equals 15 residues. The ends were cut back, 0 bases at V and 12 bases at J, with 18 bases in the middle. The germline V gene has CDR1 MGHRA and CDR2 YSYEKL. CDR3 loop: CASSQDMSGWLGQFF. CDR3 bases: TGCGCCAGCAGCCAAGATATGTCCGGGTGGTTGGGGCAGTTCTTC.

The chain couples TRBV2 to TRBJ2-1; TRBD2 agrees at 11 bases. This CDR3 contains 15 residues. Germline V gives CDR1 SNHLY, CDR2 FYNNEI. J gave up 9 bases and V 5 bases, and 9 bases lay outside the gene matches. CDR3 coding DNA: TGTGCCAGCAGTCAAGTGACTAGCGGGAAAGGTGAGCAGTTCTTC. Residues: CASSQVTSGKGEQFF.

In regard to this clonotype: An end of the junction differs from the germline gene, which may be a read error. The chain has TRBV13 and TRBJ2-3; TRBD2 agrees at 12 bases. Germline assignment: CDR1 PRHDT and CDR2 FYEKMQ (reference sequence). The CDR3 length is 16 residues. CDR3 amino acids: CVSSLGLAGSTDTQYF. In DNA, the CDR3 is TGTGTCAGCAGCTTAGGACTAGCGGGAAGCACAGATACGCAGTATTTT.

This clonotype appeared many times. This chain uses TRBV11-1 with TRBJ2-5, with 7 positions matching TRBD1. CDR3 size: 16 residues. Unmatched junction bases numbered 10, after V lost 5 bases and J lost 1 base. CDR1 and CDR2 (germline): SGHAT, FQDESV (reference sequence). This chain's CDR3 is CASSRRQGRIQETQYF. The CDR3 DNA reads TGTGCCAGCAGCCGTCGACAGGGCAGAATCCAAGAGACCCAGTACTTC.

This chain joins TRBV7-2 and TRBJ2-5; 14 positions agree with TRBD2. Judging by the DNA end, TRBJ2-7 fits better; the J call may be wrong. Germline V CDR1 and CDR2: SGHTA, FQGNSA. This CDR3 contains 18 residues. The CDR3 region is CASSFGTSGSSPSGEQYF. The CDR3 region has the DNA TGTGCCAGCAGCTTTGGGACTAGCGGGAGTTCCCCATCCGGCGAGCAGTACTTC.

CDR3 DNA sequence: TGTGCCACCAGTGGGACAGGGGGCGCGGGGACCCAGTACTTC. Protein product: CATSGTGGAGTQYF. J is TRBJ2-5 and V is TRBV24-1, with 11 bases lining up with TRBD1. The CDR3 loop spans 14 amino acids. The germline gives CDR1 KGHDR, CDR2 SFDVKD. The trim removed 5 bases at V and 7 bases at J, leaving 5 bases unmatched.

On this clonotype: One junction end disagrees with the germline gene, perhaps due to a read error. The V gene is TRBV11-1, the J gene TRBJ2-2; 9 bases are a match to TRBD1. CDR1 SGHAT and CDR2 FQDESV come from the germline V gene (reference sequence). The CDR3 is made up of 15 amino acids. The CDR3 DNA follows: TGTGCCAGCAGCGCACAGGGGGCGAAAACCGGGGAGCTGTTTTTT. Its protein product is CASSAQGAKTGELFF.

The chain employs TRBV4-2 and TRBJ2-5, with D possibly TRBD1 on 5 matching bases. The CDR3 has 14 residues. The V end was cut by 4 bases, the J end by 5 bases, with 14 bases between. Germline V gene sequence: CDR1 LGHNA, CDR2 YNFKEQ. CDR3 in DNA: TGTGCCAGCAGCCCGATAGGGGCCGGGGAGACCCAGTACTTC. As protein: CASSPIGAGETQYF.

Here the CDR3 DNA reads TGCAGCGTCGATCCTAGCGGGAGCTTTGGAGAGACCCAGTTCTTC. Protein: CSVDPSGSFGETQFF. V is TRBV29-1 and J is TRBJ2-1; 10 nucleotides match TRBD2. Germline values: CDR1 SQVTM, CDR2 ANQGSEA. J lost 13 bases, V lost 6 bases, and 18 bases had no gene match. The CDR3 has 15 residues.

The CDR3 loop reads CAWSPGLAGAGDTQYF. CDR3 bases: TGTGCCTGGAGCCCGGGACTAGCGGGAGCTGGAGATACGCAGTATTTT. The chain is built from TRBV30 and TRBJ2-3; TRBD2 matches at 14 bases. This CDR3 has 16 amino acids. Per germline, CDR1 GTSNPN and CDR2 SVGIG (reference sequence). J gave up 5 bases and V 3 bases, and 7 bases lay outside the gene matches.

The V call is TRBV5-6, the J call TRBJ2-7; possible D gene TRBD1, 5 bases. The CDR3 runs 14 residues. The V end was cut by 4 bases, the J end by 2 bases, with 13 bases between. Germline assignment: CDR1 SGHDT and CDR2 YYEEEE. CDR3 region: CASSLSDKTYEQYF. CDR3 sequence (DNA): TGTGCCAGCAGCCTCTCGGACAAAACCTACGAGCAGTACTTC.

The genes are TRBV9 and TRBJ2-3, with 11 nucleotides matching TRBD2. J lost 6 bases, V lost 0 bases, and 18 bases had no gene match. This CDR3 comprises 20 residues. From germline, CDR1 is SGDLS and CDR2 YYNGEE. The CDR3, as DNA: TGTGCCAGCAGCGTAGAACCCACCGGGACTAGCGGTTTCCCGCAGGATACGCAGTATTTT. This gives the protein CASSVEPTGTSGFPQDTQYF.

In nucleotides, the CDR3 is TGCAGTGCTCACGGGGGTCACTCCTACAATGAGCAGTACTTC. Translating it yields CSAHGGHSYNEQYF. This chain uses TRBV20-1 with TRBJ2-1, with D perhaps TRBD2 (6 bases). TRBJ2-7 explains the end of the DNA better; the J call may be wrong. The CDR3 contains 14 residues. Germline-derived CDR1 and CDR2 are DFQATT and SNEGSKA (reference sequence).